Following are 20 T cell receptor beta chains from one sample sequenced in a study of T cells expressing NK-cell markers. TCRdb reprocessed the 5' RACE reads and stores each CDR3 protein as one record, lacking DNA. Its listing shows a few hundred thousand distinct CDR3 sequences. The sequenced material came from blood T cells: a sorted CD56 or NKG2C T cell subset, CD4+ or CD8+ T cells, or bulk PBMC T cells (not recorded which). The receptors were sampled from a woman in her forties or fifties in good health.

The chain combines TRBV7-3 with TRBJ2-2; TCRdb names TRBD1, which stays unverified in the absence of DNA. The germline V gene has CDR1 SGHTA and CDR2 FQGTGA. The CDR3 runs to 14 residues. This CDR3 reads CASSPQSGTGELFF.

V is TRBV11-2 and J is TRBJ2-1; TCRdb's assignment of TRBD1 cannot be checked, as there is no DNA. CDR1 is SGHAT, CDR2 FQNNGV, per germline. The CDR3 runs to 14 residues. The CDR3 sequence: CASSPTGGTGEQFF.

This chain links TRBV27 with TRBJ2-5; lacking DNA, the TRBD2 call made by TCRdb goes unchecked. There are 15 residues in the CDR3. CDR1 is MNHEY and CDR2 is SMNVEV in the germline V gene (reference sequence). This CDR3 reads CASSLLAGGMETQYF.

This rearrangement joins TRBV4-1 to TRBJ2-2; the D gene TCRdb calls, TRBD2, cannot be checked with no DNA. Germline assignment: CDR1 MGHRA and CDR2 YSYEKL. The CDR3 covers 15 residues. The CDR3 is CASSQETQRDRELFF.

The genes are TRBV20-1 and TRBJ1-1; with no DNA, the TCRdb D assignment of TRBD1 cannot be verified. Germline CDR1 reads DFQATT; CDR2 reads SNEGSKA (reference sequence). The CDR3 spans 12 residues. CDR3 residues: CSATIQGTSAFF.

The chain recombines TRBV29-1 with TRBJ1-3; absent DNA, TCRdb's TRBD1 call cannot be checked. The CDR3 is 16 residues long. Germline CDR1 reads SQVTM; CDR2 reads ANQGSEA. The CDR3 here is CSVGDRAGQIGNTIYF.

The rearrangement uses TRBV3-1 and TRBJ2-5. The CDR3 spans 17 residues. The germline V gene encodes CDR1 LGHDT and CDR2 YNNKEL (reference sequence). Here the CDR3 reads CASSQKRQMRYQETQYF.

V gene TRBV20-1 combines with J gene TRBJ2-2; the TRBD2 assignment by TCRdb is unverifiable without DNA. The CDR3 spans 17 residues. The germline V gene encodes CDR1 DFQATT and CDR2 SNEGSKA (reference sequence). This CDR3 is CSARDPSSGRDTGELFF.

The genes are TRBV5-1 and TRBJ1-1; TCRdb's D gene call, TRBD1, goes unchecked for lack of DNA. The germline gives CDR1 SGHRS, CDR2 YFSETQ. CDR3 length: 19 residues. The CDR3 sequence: CASSLSSTGQVTLNTEAFF.

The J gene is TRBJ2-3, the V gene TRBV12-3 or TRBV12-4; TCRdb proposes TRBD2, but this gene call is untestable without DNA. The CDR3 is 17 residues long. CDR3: CASSLELADSTGDTQYF.

The CDR3 region is CASSQLGTETQYF. The J gene is TRBJ2-5, the V gene TRBV3-1; TCRdb selects TRBD1, and the lack of DNA leaves this call unchecked. The CDR3 is made up of 13 amino acids. CDR1 and CDR2 (germline): LGHDT, YNNKEL (reference sequence).

The CDR3 region is CASSLTLGSAYEQYF. The V and J genes are TRBV4-1 and TRBJ2-7; TCRdb returns TRBD2, unconfirmable since there is no DNA. CDR3 size: 15 residues. Looked up from germline, CDR1 is MGHRA and CDR2 is YSYEKL.

The CDR3 sequence is CASSLTISTGSNQPQHF. V gene TRBV7-3 combines with J gene TRBJ1-5; TCRdb's D gene call, TRBD1, goes unchecked for lack of DNA. From germline, CDR1 is SGHTA and CDR2 FQGTGA. The CDR3 spans 17 residues.

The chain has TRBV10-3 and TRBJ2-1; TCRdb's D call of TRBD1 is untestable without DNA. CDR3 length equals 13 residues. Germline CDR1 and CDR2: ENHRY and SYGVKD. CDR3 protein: CAIRRTGLVEQFF.

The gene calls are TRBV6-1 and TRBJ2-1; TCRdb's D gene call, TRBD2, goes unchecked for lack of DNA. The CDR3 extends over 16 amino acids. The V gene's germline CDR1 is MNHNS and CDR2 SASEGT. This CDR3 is CASSGWTSGSRHEQFF.

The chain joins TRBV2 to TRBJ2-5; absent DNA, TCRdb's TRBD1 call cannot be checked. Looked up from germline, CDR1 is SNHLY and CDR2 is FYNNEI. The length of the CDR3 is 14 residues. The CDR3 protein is CASSRDTSKETQYF.

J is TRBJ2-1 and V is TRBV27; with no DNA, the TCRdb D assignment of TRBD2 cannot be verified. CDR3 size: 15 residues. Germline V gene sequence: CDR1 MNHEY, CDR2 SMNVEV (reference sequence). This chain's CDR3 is CASSFASGRTNEQFF.

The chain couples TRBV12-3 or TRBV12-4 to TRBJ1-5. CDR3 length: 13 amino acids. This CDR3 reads CASSGARDMPQHF.

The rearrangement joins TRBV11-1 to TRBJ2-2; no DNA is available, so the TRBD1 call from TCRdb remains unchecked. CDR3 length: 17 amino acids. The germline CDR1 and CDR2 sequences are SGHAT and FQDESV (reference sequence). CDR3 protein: CASSLGQGLAVTGELFF. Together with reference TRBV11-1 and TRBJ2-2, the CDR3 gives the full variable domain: EAEVAQSPRYKITEKSQAVAFWCDPISGHATLYWYRQILGQGPELLVQFQDESVVDDSQLPKDRFSAERLKGVDSTLKIQPAELGDSAMYLCASSLGQGLAVTGELFFGEGSRLTVL.

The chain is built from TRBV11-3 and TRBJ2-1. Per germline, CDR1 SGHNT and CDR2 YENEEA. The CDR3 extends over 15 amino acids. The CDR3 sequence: CASSLEAGAYNEQFF.